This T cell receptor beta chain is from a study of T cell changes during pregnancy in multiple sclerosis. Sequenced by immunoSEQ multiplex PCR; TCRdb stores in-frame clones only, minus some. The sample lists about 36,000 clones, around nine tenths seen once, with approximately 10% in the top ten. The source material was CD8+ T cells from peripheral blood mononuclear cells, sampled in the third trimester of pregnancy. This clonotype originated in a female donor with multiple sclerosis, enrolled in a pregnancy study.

The CDR3 DNA reads as TGTGCCAGCAGTTTTACACGCGGGAGAGTCGGTTACGAGCAGTACTTC. Its translation is CASSFTRGRVGYEQYF. J is TRBJ2-7 and V is TRBV27; 7 bases map to TRBD2. The trim removed 3 bases at V and 4 bases at J, leaving 12 bases unmatched. CDR3 length: 16 residues. CDR1 is MNHEY and CDR2 is SMNVEV in the germline V gene (reference sequence).